Shown below are 7 T cell receptor beta chains from a single sample sequenced in a study of blood T cell repertoires in COVID-19. TCRdb's table, derived via immunoSEQ multiplex PCR, lists solely in-frame clones and lacks some. This table holds 50,000 to 75,000 clones, around 87% found once. Material for sequencing was peripheral blood. The receptors derive from a man in his fifties or sixties with acute or convalescent COVID-19.

The gene calls are TRBV14 and TRBJ1-4; tentative D call: TRBD1 (5 bases). Germline V lookup: CDR1 SGHDN, CDR2 FVKESK. The CDR3 extends over 16 amino acids. Trimming removed 5 bases from V and 11 bases from J, with 24 bases in between. This CDR3 reads CASSSVYKEGAGKLFF. In nucleotides, the CDR3 is TGTGCCAGCAGCTCCGTTTACAAGGAAGGGGCTGGGAAACTGTTTTTT.

The chain is built from TRBV18 and TRBJ1-6; 10 positions agree with TRBD1. The germline CDR1 and CDR2 sequences are KGHSH and LQKENI. The CDR3 is made up of 16 amino acids. V lost 1 base to trimming and J lost 7 bases; unmatched junction nucleotides: 4. The CDR3 protein is CASSPQPGQGNSPLHF. The CDR3 coding sequence is TGTGCCAGCTCACCACAACCGGGACAGGGGAATTCACCCCTCCACTTT.

V gene TRBV11-2 combines with J gene TRBJ1-6, with 7 bases identical to TRBD1. Germline CDR1 is SGHAT and CDR2 is FQNNGV. The length of the CDR3 is 15 residues. With 4 bases clipped from V and 10 bases from J, the junction kept 10 bases outside the gene matches. The CDR3 DNA reads as TGTGCCAGCAGCTCTTTGACAGGGTTGGGATCACCCCTCCACTTT. It specifies CASSSLTGLGSPLHF.

This clone was seen just once. This chain connects TRBV12-3 or TRBV12-4 to TRBJ1-6; D is ambiguous. The V end lost 3 bases, the J end lost 8 bases, and 5 bases lay between the germline ends. The CDR3 runs to 12 residues. CDR3 sequence: CASSLEYSPLHF. CDR3 in DNA: TGTGCCAGCAGTTTGGAGTATTCACCCCTCCACTTT.

The rearrangement uses TRBV15 and TRBJ2-7; 8 bases are shared with TRBD1. CDR1 and CDR2 from the germline V gene are LNHNV and YYDKDF (reference sequence). This CDR3 is 15 amino acids long. V lost 1 base, J lost 4 bases, and 6 bases stayed unmatched. DNA of the CDR3: TGTGCCACCAGCAGAGGCAGACAGGGGACTTACGAGCAGTACTTC. Protein sequence: CATSRGRQGTYEQYF.

V is TRBV5-1 and J is TRBJ2-5; 10 positions match TRBD2. Germline values: CDR1 SGHRS, CDR2 YFSETQ. J gave up 5 bases and V 0 bases, and 7 bases lay outside the gene matches. The CDR3 sequence is 16 residues long. The CDR3 nucleotides are TGCGCCAGCAGCTTGGCGGCTAGCGGGGGTAGGGAGACCCAGTACTTC. It encodes CASSLAASGGRETQYF.

The V call is TRBV11-2, the J call TRBJ1-4; D gene unclear. Germline CDR1 is SGHAT and CDR2 is FQNNGV. The CDR3 length is 14 residues. V lost 0 bases to trimming and J lost 5 bases, with 7 bases between them. CDR3 region: CASSLDGRNEKLFF. DNA of the CDR3: TGTGCCAGCAGCTTAGATGGTCGGAATGAAAAACTGTTTTTT.